These 6 T cell receptor beta chains were sequenced from one sample in a study of T cell responses to AZD1222 COVID-19 vaccine. Clones were read by immunoSEQ multiplex PCR, and TCRdb kept only the in-frame ones, dropping some. The data hold roughly 120,000 clones, with about 85% observed a single time. The sequenced sample was peripheral blood, obtained on day 0 of AZD1222 vaccination. The receptors here all came from an adult in good health.

V and J are TRBV7-2 and TRBJ2-7; 9 nucleotides line up with TRBD1. The length of the CDR3 is 14 residues. Per the germline V gene, CDR1 is SGHTA and CDR2 is FQGNSA. The V gene end was trimmed by 5 bases and the J gene end by 2 bases; junction bases not matched to a gene: 4. In nucleotides, the CDR3 is TGTGCCAGCAGCCCTAGGACAGGGGCCTACGAGCAGTACTTC. Translated: CASSPRTGAYEQYF. The variable domain in full, with the rest retrieved from reference TRBV7-2 and TRBJ2-7, is GAGVSQSPSNKVTEKGKDVELRCDPISGHTALYWYRQSLGQGLEFLIYFQGNSAPDKSGLPSDRFSAERTGGSVSTLTIQRTQQEDSAVYLCASSPRTGAYEQYFGPGTRLTVT.

The table lists this clone with a count of one. The V and J genes are TRBV7-2 and TRBJ1-1; 10 bases agree with TRBD1. V was clipped by 5 bases and J by 4 bases; unmatched bases: 4. The CDR3 extends over 14 amino acids. CDR1 SGHTA and CDR2 FQGNSA come from the germline V gene. CDR3 protein: CASSRQGARTEAFF. As DNA, the CDR3 is TGTGCCAGCAGCAGACAGGGGGCGCGCACTGAAGCTTTCTTT.

This clone was counted a few times. V gene TRBV4-2 combines with J gene TRBJ2-7; maybe TRBD2 (5 bases). The CDR3 spans 15 residues. V was pared by 2 bases and J by 0 bases, with 11 bases between. The germline V gene has CDR1 LGHNA and CDR2 YNFKEQ. The CDR3 spells CASSQSRLLSYEQYF. DNA for the CDR3: TGTGCCAGCAGCCAATCCCGACTACTCTCCTACGAGCAGTACTTC.

This clone was found once. This chain's CDR3 is CAWSPTTEQFF. CDR3 DNA: TGTGCCTGGAGTCCAACTACCGAGCAGTTCTTC. This chain links TRBV30 with TRBJ2-1; D gene unclear. The CDR3 extends over 11 amino acids. Trimming took off 2 bases at V and 10 bases at J, with 9 bases between the two ends. Germline V gives CDR1 GTSNPN, CDR2 SVGIG (reference sequence). Together with reference TRBV30 and TRBJ2-1, the CDR3 gives the full variable domain: SQTIHQWPATLVQPVGSPLSLECTVEGTSNPNLYWYRQAAGRGLQLLFYSVGIGQISSEVPQNLSASRPQDRQFILSSKKLLLSDSGFYLCAWSPTTEQFFGPGTRLTVL.

The CDR3 loop is CASRTSSGNTIYF. The CDR3 DNA follows: TGTGCCAGCAGAACGAGCTCTGGAAACACCATATATTTT. The chain combines TRBV2 with TRBJ1-3; D gene unclear. CDR3 length: 13 residues. V was clipped by 6 bases and J by 0 bases, with 6 bases between them. Germline loops: CDR1 SNHLY, CDR2 FYNNEI.

This clone is a singleton in its sample. This chain joins TRBV4-1 and TRBJ2-3, with TRBD2 identical over 7 bases. The CDR3 length is 17 residues. Germline CDR1 and CDR2: MGHRA and YSYEKL. The junction had 12 bases not matched to a gene; V was cut back by 4 bases and J by 2 bases. The DNA of the CDR3 is TGCGCCAGCAGCCGAGAACTCGGGACTACTTACACAGATACGCAGTATTTT. It encodes CASSRELGTTYTDTQYF.